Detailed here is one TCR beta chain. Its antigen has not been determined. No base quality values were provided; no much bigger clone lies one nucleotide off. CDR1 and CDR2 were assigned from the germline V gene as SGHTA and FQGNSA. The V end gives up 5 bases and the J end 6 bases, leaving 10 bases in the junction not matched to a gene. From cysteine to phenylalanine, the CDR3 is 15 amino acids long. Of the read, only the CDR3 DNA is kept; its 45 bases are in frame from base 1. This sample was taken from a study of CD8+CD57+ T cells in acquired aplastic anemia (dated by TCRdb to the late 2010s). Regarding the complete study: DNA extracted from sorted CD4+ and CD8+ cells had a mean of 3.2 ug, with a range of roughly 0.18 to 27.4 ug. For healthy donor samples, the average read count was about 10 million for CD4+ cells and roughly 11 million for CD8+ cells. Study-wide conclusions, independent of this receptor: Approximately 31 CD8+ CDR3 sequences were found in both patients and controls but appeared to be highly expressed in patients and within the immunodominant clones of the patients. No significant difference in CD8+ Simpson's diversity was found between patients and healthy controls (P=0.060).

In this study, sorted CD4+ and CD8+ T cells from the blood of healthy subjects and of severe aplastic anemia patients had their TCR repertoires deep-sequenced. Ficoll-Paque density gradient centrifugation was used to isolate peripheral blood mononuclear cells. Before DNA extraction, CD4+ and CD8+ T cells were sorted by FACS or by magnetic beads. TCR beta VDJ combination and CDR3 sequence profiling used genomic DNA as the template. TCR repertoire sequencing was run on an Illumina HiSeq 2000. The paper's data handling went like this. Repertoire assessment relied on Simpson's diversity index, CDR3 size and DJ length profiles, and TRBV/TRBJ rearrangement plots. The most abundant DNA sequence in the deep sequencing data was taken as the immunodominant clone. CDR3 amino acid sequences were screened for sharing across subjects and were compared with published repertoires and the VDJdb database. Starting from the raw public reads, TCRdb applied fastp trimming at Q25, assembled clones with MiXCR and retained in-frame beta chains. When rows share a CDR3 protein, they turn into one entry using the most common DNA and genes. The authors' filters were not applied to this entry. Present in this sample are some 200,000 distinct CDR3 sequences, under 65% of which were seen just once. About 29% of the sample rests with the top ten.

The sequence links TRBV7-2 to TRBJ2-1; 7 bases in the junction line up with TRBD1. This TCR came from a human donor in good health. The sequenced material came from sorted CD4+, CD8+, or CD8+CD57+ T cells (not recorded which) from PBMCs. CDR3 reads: CASSPTGDGGNEQFF. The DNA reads TGTGCCAGCAGCCCAACAGGGGATGGTGGCAATGAGCAGTTCTTC.